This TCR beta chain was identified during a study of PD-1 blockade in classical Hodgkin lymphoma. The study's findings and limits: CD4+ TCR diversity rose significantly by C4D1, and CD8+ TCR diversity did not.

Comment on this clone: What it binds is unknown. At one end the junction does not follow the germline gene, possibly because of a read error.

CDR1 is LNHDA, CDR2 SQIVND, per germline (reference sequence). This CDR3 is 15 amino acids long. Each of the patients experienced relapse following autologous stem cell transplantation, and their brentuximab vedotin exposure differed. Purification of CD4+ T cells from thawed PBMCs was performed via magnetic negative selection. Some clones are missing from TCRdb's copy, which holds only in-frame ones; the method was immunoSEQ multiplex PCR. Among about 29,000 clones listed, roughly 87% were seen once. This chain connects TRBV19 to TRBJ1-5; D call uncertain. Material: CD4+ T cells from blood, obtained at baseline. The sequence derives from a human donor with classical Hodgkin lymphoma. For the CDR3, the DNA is TGTGCCAGTAGTATAATCGGCAGCAGCAATCGGCCCCAGCATTTT. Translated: CASSIIGSSNRPQHF.